Listed below are T cell receptor beta chains from one sample, sequenced in a study of identical twins. TCRdb re-called the 5' RACE reads through MiXCR, storing one row per CDR3 protein. Among 1.5 million to 2 million distinct CDR3 sequences listed, under 35% were seen once. Material for sequencing was cord blood. The receptors come from a newborn girl in good health. CDR3s include the opening cysteine and the closing phenylalanine or tryptophan. A D gene is named only where the DNA matches it firmly. Clone size appears in some rows only: once, few, many, or a class for an expanded clone.

TRBV14	TRBJ2-1	TRBD2	-	CASSQDRTSQFF	TGTGCCAGCAGCCAAGATAGGACTAGCCAGTTCTTC
TRBV27	TRBJ2-1	-	few	CASSPIAPKSPVYNEQFF	TGTGCCAGCAGCCCAATTGCCCCCAAGTCCCCCGTGTACAATGAGCAGTTCTTC
TRBV6-6	TRBJ2-1	TRBD1	-	CASIPGTGGGNEQFF	TGTGCCAGCATCCCCGGGACAGGGGGCGGGAATGAGCAGTTCTTC
TRBV28	TRBJ1-2	-	-	CASHPEREVWGYTF	TGTGCCAGCCACCCGGAAAGGGAAGTTTGGGGCTACACCTTC
TRBV15	TRBJ1-4	-	-	CATSSEDEKLFF	TGTGCCACCAGCAGTGAAGATGAAAAACTGTTTTTT
TRBV29-1	TRBJ2-7	TRBD2	-	CSVGGSGTDYEQYF	TGCAGCGTTGGGGGTAGCGGGACCGACTACGAGCAGTACTTC
TRBV5-1	TRBJ2-3	TRBD2	few	CASSPSGIASTDTQYF	TGCGCCAGCAGCCCCAGCGGGATAGCTAGCACAGATACGCAGTATTTT
TRBV7-9	TRBJ2-1	-	-	CASSPPSAKRFF	TGTGCCAGCAGCCCCCCTAGCGCGAAGCGGTTCTTC
TRBV5-1	TRBJ1-2	-	-	CASSLYTSYGYTF	TGCGCCAGCAGCTTGTACACTAGCTATGGCTACACCTTC
TRBV27	TRBJ1-5	-	-	CASSLSGAHQPQHF	TGTGCCAGCAGTTTATCAGGGGCTCATCAGCCCCAGCATTTT
TRBV28	TRBJ1-5	-	-	CASSLRDGINQPQHF	TGTGCCAGCAGCCTCCGGGACGGAATCAATCAGCCCCAGCATTTT
TRBV4-1	TRBJ1-2	-	-	CASSQVGRSNYGYTF	TGCGCCAGCAGCCAAGTCGGGCGCTCTAACTATGGCTACACCTTC
TRBV9	TRBJ1-4	TRBD1	few	CASSGGTGVLEKLFF	TGTGCCAGCAGCGGCGGGACAGGCGTCCTTGAAAAACTGTTTTTT
TRBV5-1	TRBJ1-2	TRBD1	-	CASSSDTGGAGYGYTF	TGCGCCAGCAGCTCGGATACAGGGGGCGCAGGCTATGGCTACACCTTC
TRBV5-1	TRBJ2-1	TRBD2	-	CASIVSSGSYNEQFF	TGCGCCAGCATCGTCTCTAGCGGATCCTACAATGAGCAGTTCTTC
TRBV9	TRBJ1-4	TRBD1	many	CASSQGGGKLFF	TGTGCCAGCTCGCAGGGGGGAGGAAAACTGTTTTTT
TRBV6-5	TRBJ1-5	-	few	CASSSTPRAGQPQHF	TGTGCCAGCAGTTCGACCCCGAGGGCGGGTCAGCCCCAGCATTTT
TRBV6-1	TRBJ2-5	-	-	CASSDRRTMGQTQYF	TGTGCCAGCAGTGACAGAAGGACCATGGGGCAGACCCAGTACTTC
TRBV20-1	TRBJ2-7	-	once	CSAREPPRDEQYF	TGCAGTGCTAGAGAACCCCCTAGAGACGAGCAGTACTTC
TRBV6-4	TRBJ2-5	TRBD2	-	CASSEWRESQTQYF	TGTGCCAGCAGTGAGTGGCGGGAGTCGCAGACCCAGTACTTC
TRBV7-9	TRBJ2-7	TRBD2	-	CASSRQGRPGLAIYEQYF	TGTGCCAGCAGCCGACAGGGGCGACCGGGACTAGCGATCTACGAGCAGTACTTC
TRBV20-1	TRBJ2-4	-	few	CSARQFIAKNIQYF	TGCAGTGCTAGACAGTTTATAGCCAAAAACATTCAGTACTTC
TRBV2	TRBJ2-1	TRBD2	-	CASRSSGGTYNEQFF	TGTGCCAGCAGATCTAGCGGGGGAACCTATAATGAGCAGTTCTTC
TRBV4-1	TRBJ1-3	TRBD1	-	CASSEGSQTGPSGNTIYF	TGCGCCAGCAGCGAAGGGAGCCAGACAGGGCCCTCTGGAAACACCATATATTTT
TRBV20-1	TRBJ1-5	-	-	CSARDSGQGNQLQHF	-
TRBV20-1	TRBJ2-1	-	few	CSARSLAYYNEQFF	TGCAGTGCTAGGTCCCTAGCCTACTACAATGAGCAGTTCTTC
TRBV12-3/TRBV12-4	TRBJ2-1	TRBD2	-	CASSFGGGPLNEQFF	TGTGCCAGCAGTTTCGGGGGAGGGCCTTTGAATGAGCAGTTCTTC
TRBV20-1	TRBJ2-3	TRBD2	few	CSAKGLALSTDTQYF	TGCAGTGCTAAGGGACTAGCGCTTAGCACAGATACGCAGTATTTT
TRBV5-6	TRBJ2-1	-	-	CASSNPFPGSYNEQFF	TGTGCCAGCAGCAATCCCTTCCCGGGGAGTTACAATGAGCAGTTCTTC
TRBV3-1	TRBJ1-5	TRBD1	once	CARDRGGQPQHF	TGTGCCCGGGACAGGGGGGGTCAGCCCCAGCATTTT
TRBV7-2	TRBJ1-6	-	-	CASSLGTYNSPPHF	TGTGCCAGCAGCTTAGGGACGTATAATTCACCCCCCCACTTT
TRBV20-1	TRBJ2-7	-	-	CSANRGRAEQYF	TGCAGTGCTAACCGGGGCCGGGCCGAGCAGTACTTC
TRBV5-8	TRBJ2-7	-	-	CASTLTGEGFSYEQYF	TGTGCCAGCACTTTAACAGGGGAGGGATTCTCCTACGAGCAGTACTTC
TRBV20-1	TRBJ1-5	-	-	CSATGAYNQPQHF	TGCAGTGCTACAGGAGCCTACAATCAGCCCCAGCATTTT
TRBV4-1	TRBJ2-1	TRBD2	-	CASSQEFLPGLAGANEQFF	TGCGCCAGCAGCCAAGAATTTCTCCCCGGACTAGCGGGTGCCAATGAGCAGTTCTTC
TRBV20-1	TRBJ1-1	-	-	CSANRGRNTEAFF	TGCAGTGCTAACCGGGGGCGGAACACTGAAGCTTTCTTT
TRBV6-5	TRBJ2-7	-	-	CASRPWFFASYEQYF	TGTGCCAGCAGACCGTGGTTTTTTGCCTCCTACGAGCAGTACTTC
TRBV27	TRBJ2-7	-	-	CASSFSGVGSYEQYF	TGTGCCAGCAGTTTTTCAGGGGTAGGGTCGTACGAGCAGTACTTC
TRBV7-9	TRBJ2-3	TRBD1	-	CASSLSGGQDTQYF	TGTGCCAGCAGCTTATCAGGGGGTCAAGATACGCAGTATTTT
TRBV28	TRBJ1-2	TRBD1	few	CASSTKQGNYGYTF	TGTGCCAGCAGTACGAAACAGGGGAACTATGGCTACACCTTC
TRBV24-1	TRBJ1-1	-	-	CATREGEWSEAFF	TGTGCCACCAGGGAAGGGGAGTGGTCTGAAGCTTTCTTT
TRBV9	TRBJ1-5	-	few	CASSVDKYSNQPQHF	TGTGCCAGCAGCGTAGACAAATATAGCAATCAGCCCCAGCATTTT
TRBV20-1	TRBJ1-2	-	few	CSAIDRNRGYTF	TGCAGTGCTATAGACAGAAACCGGGGCTACACCTTC
TRBV6-1	TRBJ1-1	-	-	CASSDRGGYTEAFF	TGTGCCAGCAGTGATCGGGGGGGCTACACTGAAGCTTTCTTT
TRBV5-1	TRBJ2-5	-	few	CASSWAGGRETQYF	TGCGCCAGCAGCTGGGCAGGCGGAAGAGAGACCCAGTACTTC
TRBV2	TRBJ1-2	TRBD1	many	CASDRDYGYTF	TGTGCCAGCGACAGGGACTATGGCTACACCTTC
TRBV28	TRBJ2-4	TRBD1	-	CASSPHHRDSKNIQYF	TGTGCCAGCAGCCCCCACCACCGGGACAGCAAAAACATTCAGTACTTC
TRBV7-6	TRBJ2-2	-	few	CASSLGVRVNTGELFF	TGTGCCAGCAGCTTAGGTGTTAGAGTTAACACCGGGGAGCTGTTTTTT
TRBV5-1	TRBJ2-3	TRBD2	few	CASSLGLAGKFTDTQYF	TGCGCCAGCAGCCTCGGACTAGCGGGGAAATTCACAGATACGCAGTATTTT
TRBV20-1	TRBJ2-1	TRBD1	-	CSASLSGQPINEQFF	TGCAGTGCTTCCCTGTCGGGACAGCCTATCAATGAGCAGTTCTTC